Listed below are T cell receptor beta chains from one sample, sequenced in a study of CD8 T cells in Susac syndrome. TCRdb itself ran the immunoSEQ multiplex PCR reads through MiXCR, one entry per CDR3 protein. The sample yields about 120,000 distinct CDR3 sequences, 85% to 95% seen once. Sample: CD4+ T cells from PBMCs. The source is a human donor in good health. Both conserved end residues are part of each CDR3. A D gene is named only where the DNA matches it firmly. Clone size is shown for a subset of rows, as once, few, many or a class of expanded clone.

clone_size: NA
d_call: NA
v_call: TRBV6-2/TRBV6-3
j_call: TRBJ1-1
cdr3_nt: TGTGCCAGCAGTTACGGTTTATTCGGGGGGGCGTACACTGAAGCTTTCTTT
cdr3_aa: CASSYGLFGGAYTEAFF

clone_size: NA
d_call: NA
v_call: TRBV11-2
j_call: TRBJ1-2
cdr3_nt: TGTGCCAGCAGCTTTCGGGGTGGCTACACCTTC
cdr3_aa: CASSFRGGYTF

clone_size: once
d_call: NA
v_call: TRBV30
j_call: TRBJ2-7
cdr3_nt: TGTGCCTGGAGAGTCCCTTACGAGCAGTACTTC
cdr3_aa: CAWRVPYEQYF

clone_size: few
d_call: NA
v_call: TRBV5-1
j_call: TRBJ1-1
cdr3_nt: TGCGCCAGCAGCTTGGGTGGGACAAGGAACACTGAAGCTTTCTTT
cdr3_aa: CASSLGGTRNTEAFF

clone_size: NA
d_call: TRBD1
v_call: TRBV7-9
j_call: TRBJ1-1
cdr3_nt: TGTGCCAGCAGCGGGGGGACAGGTGAAGCTTTCTTT
cdr3_aa: CASSGGTGEAFF

clone_size: NA
d_call: TRBD1
v_call: TRBV19
j_call: TRBJ1-2
cdr3_nt: TGTGCCAGTAGTATGACGGGTTCCAGGGGGAACTCCTATGGCTACACCTTC
cdr3_aa: CASSMTGSRGNSYGYTF

clone_size: few
d_call: NA
v_call: TRBV29-1
j_call: TRBJ1-1
cdr3_nt: TGCAGCGCCGTCCGGAGAATCGACACTGAAGCTTTCTTT
cdr3_aa: CSAVRRIDTEAFF

clone_size: once
d_call: NA
v_call: TRBV7-9
j_call: TRBJ2-7
cdr3_nt: TGTGCCAGCAGCCCAGACACCCCCCACGAGCAGTACTTC
cdr3_aa: CASSPDTPHEQYF

clone_size: NA
d_call: NA
v_call: TRBV20-1
j_call: TRBJ1-1
cdr3_nt: TGCAGTGCACCCAAGGCACTGAACACTGAAGCTTTCTTT
cdr3_aa: CSAPKALNTEAFF

clone_size: NA
d_call: NA
v_call: TRBV7-9
j_call: TRBJ1-2
cdr3_nt: TGTGCCAGCAGCCCCACATGGGCAGACCACTATGGCTACACCTTC
cdr3_aa: CASSPTWADHYGYTF

clone_size: NA
d_call: NA
v_call: TRBV5-6
j_call: TRBJ2-7
cdr3_nt: TGTGCCAGCACCCCCCAGGGCGGCCTAGCCTACGAGCAGTACTTC
cdr3_aa: CASTPQGGLAYEQYF

clone_size: NA
d_call: TRBD1
v_call: TRBV5-1
j_call: TRBJ1-6
cdr3_nt: TGCGCCAGCAGCGATGCCGGGACAGGGAGTGGACCCCTCCACTTT
cdr3_aa: CASSDAGTGSGPLHF

clone_size: NA
d_call: TRBD2
v_call: TRBV29-1
j_call: TRBJ2-1
cdr3_nt: TGCAGCGCTAGAGGACTAGCGGGAACTAATGAGCAGTTCTTC
cdr3_aa: CSARGLAGTNEQFF